This T cell receptor (beta chain) was recorded in a study of monozygotic twins with inflammatory bowel disease. Study observations and caveats: Using the inverse Simpson index, IBD patients had lower TCRbeta diversity than healthy co-twins.

As regards this clonotype: What it binds is unknown.

Addition of UMIs with a 6-nucleotide sample barcode was achieved by template switching. TCRdb reprocessed the 5' RACE reads, with one entry per CDR3 protein and no DNA. The sample has approximately 100,000 distinct CDR3 sequences. Sample: blood. The receptor's source is a human donor with ulcerative colitis or Crohn's disease, or a healthy co-twin of an affected twin (not recorded which).

The CDR3 sequence is CASSFRAEKLFF. V usage is TRBV7-9 and J usage is TRBJ1-4; TCRdb selects TRBD1, and the lack of DNA leaves this call unchecked. The CDR3 sequence is 12 residues long. The germline V gene encodes CDR1 SEHNR and CDR2 FQNEAQ (reference sequence).